The T cell receptor beta chain described here comes from a study of blood T cells in healthy people across ages. Study-level findings and limits: The recorded TCR beta diversity per million T cells decreased in a roughly linear manner with age.

This CDR3 comprises 14 residues. Germline values: CDR1 SGHTA, CDR2 FQGNSA. Primers used in a second PCR of roughly 7 to 12 cycles were a sample-barcoded 5' primer and a J-beta primer mix. Unique molecular identifiers of 12 random nucleotides labeled each cDNA. TCRdb re-analysed the 5' RACE reads in MiXCR, keeping a single row per CDR3 protein. The data contain more than 600,000 distinct CDR3 sequences, about 25% of them singletons. As for this clonotype: Its cognate antigen is unknown. A read error may produce the germline difference seen at one junction end.

These same records also appear under a second study, on T cells of mothers and their children.

The TCR sequence derives from a boy aged 10-17 years in good health. Material: blood. The V gene is TRBV7-2, the J gene TRBJ2-7; D may match TRBD1 or TRBD2 (6 bases each). CDR3 protein: CASSLEGGSYGQYF. Written as DNA, the CDR3 is TGTGCCAGCAGCTTAGAGGGGGGATCCTACGGGCAGTACTTC. Looking up the rest from reference TRBV7-2 and TRBJ2-7 gives the full variable domain: GAGVSQSPSNKVTEKGKDVELRCDPISGHTALYWYRQSLGQGLEFLIYFQGNSAPDKSGLPSDRFSAERTGGSVSTLTIQRTQQEDSAVYLCASSLEGGSYGQYFGPGTRLTVT.